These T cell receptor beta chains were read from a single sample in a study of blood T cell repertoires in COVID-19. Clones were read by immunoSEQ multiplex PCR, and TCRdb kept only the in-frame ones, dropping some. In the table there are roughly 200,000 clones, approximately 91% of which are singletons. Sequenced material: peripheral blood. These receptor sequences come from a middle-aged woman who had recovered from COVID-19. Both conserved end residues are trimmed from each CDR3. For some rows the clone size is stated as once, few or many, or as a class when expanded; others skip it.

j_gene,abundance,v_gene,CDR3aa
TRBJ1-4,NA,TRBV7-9,ASSLGQGSTNEKLF
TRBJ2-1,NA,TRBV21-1,ASSKVRDRGADNEQF
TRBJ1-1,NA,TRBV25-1,ASTRSGQGNEAF
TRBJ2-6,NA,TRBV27,ASSTGSGANVLT
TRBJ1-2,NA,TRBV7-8,ASSARTGWTTNYGYT
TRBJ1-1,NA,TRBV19,ASSSLDRGSAF
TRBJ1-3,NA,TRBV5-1,ASSLSAEFSGNTIY
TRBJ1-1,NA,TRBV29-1,SVVPQGQPNTEAF
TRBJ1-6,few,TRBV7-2,ASSFQGRDNSPLH
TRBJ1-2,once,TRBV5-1,ASGGGTLEYGYT
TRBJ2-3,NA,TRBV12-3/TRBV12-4,ASRGTGTDTQY
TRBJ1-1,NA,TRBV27,ATLRTGRVSGEAF
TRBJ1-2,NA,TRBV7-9,ASSLGVGQENYGYT
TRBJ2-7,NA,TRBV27,ASTPRGSGLAGGLHEQY
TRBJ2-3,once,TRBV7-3,ASSLNGVGLSTDTQY
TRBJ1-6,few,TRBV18,ASSPPGTPNSPLH
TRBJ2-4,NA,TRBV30,AWSVFPGEAKNIQY
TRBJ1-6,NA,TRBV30,AWKVSGLANSPLH
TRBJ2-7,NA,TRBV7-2,ASSRQREYEQY
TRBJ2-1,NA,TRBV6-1,ASSDRESSYNEQF
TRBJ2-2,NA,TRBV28,ASTDSGRASVGELF
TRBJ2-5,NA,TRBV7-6,ASSAQQGRETQY
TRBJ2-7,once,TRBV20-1,SASAPGGDSYEQY
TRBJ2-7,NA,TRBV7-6,ASSFGTGDEQY
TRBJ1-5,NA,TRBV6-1,ASSEISGTDSNQPQH
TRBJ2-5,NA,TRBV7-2,ASSFRPRAAHETQY
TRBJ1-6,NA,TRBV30,AWSRTGDSPLH
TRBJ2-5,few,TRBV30,AWSVGGAGVYETQY
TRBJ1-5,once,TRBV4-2,ASSPRTDSNQPQH
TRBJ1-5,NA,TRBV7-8,ASSEQTGDLLAQH
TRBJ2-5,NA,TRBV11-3,ASSFGGPGETQY
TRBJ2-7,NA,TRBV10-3,AITKSGESYEQY
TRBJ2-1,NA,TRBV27,ASSLSIGNEQF
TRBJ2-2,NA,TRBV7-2,ASRAASGTGELF
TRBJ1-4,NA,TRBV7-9,ASSPTIRTPQLF
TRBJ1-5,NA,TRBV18,ASSGRSGNQPQH
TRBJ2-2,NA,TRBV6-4,ASSDTPGTGTGELF
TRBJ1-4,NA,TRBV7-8,ASSPGGPNEKLF
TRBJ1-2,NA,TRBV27,ASSRYRDGRNGYT
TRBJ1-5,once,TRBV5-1,ASRQGAYSNQPQH
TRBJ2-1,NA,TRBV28,ASSSLYGTSGTVLLFNEQF
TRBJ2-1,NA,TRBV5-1,ASSLVPSGPTFNGEQF
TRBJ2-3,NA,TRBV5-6,ASSSYSTDTQY
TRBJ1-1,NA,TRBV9,ASSVSGTEAF
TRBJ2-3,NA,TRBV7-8,ASSSGLAGGADTQY
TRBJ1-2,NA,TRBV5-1,ASTPTGDYGYT
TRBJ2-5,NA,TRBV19,ASSIGGRETQY
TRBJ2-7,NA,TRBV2,ASSADRLTGDEQY
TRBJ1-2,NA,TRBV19,ASGTGRENYGYT
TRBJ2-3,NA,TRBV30,AWTRGRAFGDTQY
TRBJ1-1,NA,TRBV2,ASSINTNTEAF
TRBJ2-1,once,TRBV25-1,ASSGKREPAREQF
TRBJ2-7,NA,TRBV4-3,ASSPGQGMYEQY
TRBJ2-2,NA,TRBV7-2,ASSWGTLNTGELF
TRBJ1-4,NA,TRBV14,ASNEGTNEKLF
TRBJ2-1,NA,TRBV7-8,ASSETGGRAGEQF
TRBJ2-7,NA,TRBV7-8,ASSRTSSQTSYYEQY
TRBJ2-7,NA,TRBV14,ASSQRWENYEQY
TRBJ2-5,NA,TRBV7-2,ASSSRTSGRQTQY
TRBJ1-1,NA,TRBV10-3,AIGSTMNTEAF